The clone carrying this T cell receptor (beta chain) was seen at least ten times. The antigen remains undetermined. These data belong to a study of Graves' ophthalmopathy and Graves' hyperthyroidism. General observations from the study: Built on 13 signatures, a model told ophthalmopathy apart from stable hyperthyroidism with about 91% sensitivity and around 80% specificity.

Scientists amplified the TCR beta CDR3 regions from RNA transcripts. First-round RT-PCR with HTBI primers preceded a second-round multiplex PCR. Via MiXCR, TCRdb re-called the multiplex PCR reads, giving one row per CDR3 protein. The table records a few hundred thousand distinct CDR3 sequences, 15% of them present only once. This CDR3 spans 14 amino acids. Germline-derived CDR1 and CDR2 are KGHDR and SFDVKD. Trimming pared 3 bases from V and 11 bases from J, leaving 18 bases between. The rearrangement joins TRBV24-1 to TRBJ1-1; tentatively, D is TRBD1 (6 bases). Sequenced sample: peripheral blood. The receptor's source is a woman aged 18-35 years with stable Graves' hyperthyroidism. The CDR3 DNA sequence: TGTGCCACCAGTGATCGGGGGCGGCAGGGTGTCGCTTTCTTT. It encodes CATSDRGRQGVAFF.